One sample yielded the 8 T cell receptor beta chains listed below, sequenced in a study of Ad26.COV2.S vaccination and SARS-CoV-2 variants. The sample's treatment: some 19 received Ad26.COV2.S at low or high dose, single or two shots; roughly five received placebo; per-sample allocation not given. Following the first vaccine or placebo injection, samples were taken on day 63. Method: immunoSEQ multiplex PCR; TCRdb's copy keeps in-frame clones and lacks some. In the table there are about 350,000 clones, approximately 85% of which are singletons. The sequences come from peripheral blood, collected in a trial of Ad26.COV2.S vaccine versus placebo. These receptors were taken from a person aged 18-65 years who received the Ad26.COV2.S COVID-19 vaccine or a placebo.

This chain connects TRBV11-2 to TRBJ2-1, with D uncertain. V was clipped by 5 bases and J by 7 bases, with 12 bases between them. The CDR3 spans 13 residues. The germline V gene has CDR1 SGHAT and CDR2 FQNNGV. This CDR3 is CASSPGPQNEQFF. The DNA of the CDR3 is TGTGCCAGCAGCCCCGGACCCCAAAATGAGCAGTTCTTC.

The gene calls are TRBV19 and TRBJ2-1; TRBD2 agrees at 10 bases. In germline, CDR1 is LNHDA, CDR2 SQIVND (reference sequence). The J segment lost 9 bases and the V segment lost 1 base, leaving 12 bases of the junction unmatched. This CDR3 has 17 amino acids. The CDR3 here is CASSIALAGAPGGEQFF. CDR3 in DNA: TGTGCCAGTAGTATAGCCCTAGCGGGAGCCCCAGGCGGTGAGCAGTTCTTC.

This rearrangement joins TRBV12-3 or TRBV12-4 to TRBJ1-1; D not resolved. The length of the CDR3 is 12 residues. V dropped 6 bases and J dropped 5 bases, with 10 bases sitting between them. CDR3 DNA sequence: TGTGCCAGCAGGTGGACGGTTACTGAAGCTTTCTTT. Protein: CASRWTVTEAFF.

This clone was detected a few times. V gene TRBV28 combines with J gene TRBJ2-1; D not certain. V was pared by 2 bases and J by 7 bases, with 9 bases between. CDR1 and CDR2 from the germline V gene are MDHEN and SYDVKM. The CDR3 is 13 residues long. CDR3 sequence reads: CASSLVEPNEQFF. Written as DNA, the CDR3 is TGTGCCAGCAGTTTAGTCGAACCAAATGAGCAGTTCTTC.

The V gene is TRBV28, the J gene TRBJ2-6, with D tentatively TRBD2 (5 bases). The CDR3 contains 18 residues. The V gene's germline CDR1 is MDHEN and CDR2 SYDVKM. V lost 6 bases and J lost 0, with 18 bases in between. As DNA, the CDR3 is TGTGCCAGCAGGCAAACGGGATCCGGGCTCTCTGGGGCCAACGTCCTGACTTTC. Translation: CASRQTGSGLSGANVLTF. The variable domain in full, completed from reference TRBV28 and TRBJ2-6, reads DVKVTQSSRYLVKRTGEKVFLECVQDMDHENMFWYRQDPGLGLRLIYFSYDVKMKEKGDIPEGYSVSREKKERFSLILESASTNQTSMYLCASRQTGSGLSGANVLTFGAGSRLTVL.

There are a few counts of this clone. The rearrangement uses TRBV4-3 and TRBJ2-7; D might be TRBD1 (5 bases). CDR1 is LGHNA and CDR2 is YSLEER in the germline V gene. V was shortened by 0 bases and J by 4 bases, with 19 bases between the two germline ends. The CDR3 totals 17 residues. CDR3: CASSQDFWQGRLYEQYF. CDR3 coding DNA: TGCGCCAGCAGCCAAGATTTTTGGCAGGGAAGACTTTACGAGCAGTACTTC.

J is TRBJ1-2 and V is TRBV6-6; D is perhaps TRBD1 (5 bases). The germline CDR1 and CDR2 sequences are MNHNY and SVGAGI (reference sequence). The CDR3 consists of 13 residues. DNA of the CDR3: TGTGCACTCGGGGCCCGGGGCCTCCATGGCTACACCTTC. Amino acid sequence: CALGARGLHGYTF.

This clone showed up just once. This chain uses TRBV5-6 with TRBJ2-1; TRBD1 aligns across 9 bases. Germline-derived CDR1 and CDR2 are SGHDT and YYEEEE. V shed 5 bases, J shed 4 bases, and the junction held 7 bases outside the gene matches. This CDR3 spans 15 amino acids. CDR3 in amino acids: CASRPRDREYNEQFF. CDR3 DNA sequence: TGTGCCAGCAGACCACGGGACAGGGAGTACAATGAGCAGTTCTTC.